This TCR beta chain was sequenced for a study of cytomegalovirus exposure and HLA in healthy donors. Study-wide context: Among about 380 genotyped donors, around 77% fell in the Caucasian-associated ancestry cluster. Whole-study results and caveats: TCR beta sequences reportedly predicted the HLA-A and HLA-B alleles of most subjects accurately.

The PCR contained 60 Vbeta and 13 Jbeta primers. Sequenced by immunoSEQ multiplex PCR; TCRdb stores in-frame clones only, minus some. In the table there are 200,000 to 250,000 clones, over 70% of which are singletons. This clone was seen more than once but under ten times. Its target is not known. The CDR3 extends over 15 amino acids. V lost 8 bases, J lost 8 bases, and 9 bases stayed unmatched. Germline V gene data show CDR1 as LNHDA and CDR2 as SQIVND (reference sequence). Sequenced: PBMCs. The chain links TRBV19 to TRBJ2-1, with 13 bases identical to TRBD2. This sequence was found in a woman aged 55-70 years in good health and CMV-seropositive. The CDR3 is CASRRGLAGIYEQFF. In DNA, the CDR3 is TGTGCCAGTCGAAGGGGACTAGCGGGAATCTATGAGCAGTTCTTC. Full variable domain (rest looked up from reference TRBV19 and TRBJ2-1): DGGITQSPKYLFRKEGQNVTLSCEQNLNHDAMYWYRQDPGQGLRLIYYSQIVNDFQKGDIAEGYSVSREKKESFPLTVTSAQKNPTAFYLCASRRGLAGIYEQFFGPGTRLTVL.